This TCR beta chain was recorded in a study of T cell repertoires in cytomegalovirus infection (dated by TCRdb to between 2019 and 2020). In the study overall: Peptide stimulations targeted recently identified HLA-C-restricted CMV epitopes, whose presentation resists viral immunomodulation, together with well-studied HLA-B-restricted epitopes. The HLA type of each donor mattered for the analysis, because public TCR beta signatures pointed to carriage of CMV infection along with the matching HLA type.

The sample's treatment or condition label, in plain terms: in vitro stimulation with specific CMV peptide epitopes to enrich CMV-specific T cells. Overall study outcomes, separate from this receptor: In both this cohort and an independent roughly 350-donor cohort, the cumulative frequency of public TCR beta family members distinguished carriers of CMV infection plus the relevant HLA type. The ex vivo response was dominated by HLA-C-restricted CMV-specific TCR beta clonotypes, and the single most frequent clonotype in two of eight donors was supplied by these HLA-C-restricted clonotypes.

From cysteine to phenylalanine, the CDR3 is 13 amino acids long. The sequence is cut down to CDR3 DNA, 39 bases in frame from base 1. Sequences SNHLY (CDR1) and FYNNEI (CDR2) are obtained from the germline V gene. Deletion took 9 bases off V and 5 bases off J, with a span of 16 bases between the germline ends. The instrument was an Illumina HiSeq 1500. TCRdb trimmed public reads at Q25 via fastp, called clones via MiXCR and kept in-frame beta chains. CDR3 protein duplicates are merged, each entry listing the most common genes and DNA. The sample includes approximately 500,000 distinct CDR3 sequences, with 30% to 40% observed a single time. The ten largest clones add up to 15% to 20% of the sample. On this clonotype: Its cognate antigen has yet to be identified. Base-call qualities are not available, and no considerably larger clone is one nucleotide away.

This sequence was found in a human donor in good health (CMV status not recorded). Some clones in this sample may be carry-over from other donors' samples. Here the sequenced sample was cultured PBMCs, taken from culture after CMV antigen stimulation. The V and J genes are TRBV2 and TRBJ2-5; possibly the D gene is TRBD2, per 5 matching bases. The CDR3 corresponds to CASKLEIRETQYF. The DNA sequence is given as TGTGCCAGTAAACTAGAAATTCGGGAGACCCAGTACTTC.